This T cell receptor beta chain was obtained from a study of cytomegalovirus exposure and HLA in healthy donors. Whole-study findings and limits: Reportedly, cytomegalovirus status was diagnosed with high sensitivity and specificity. Within a later analysis, the majority of CMV-associated TCR beta chains appeared HLA-restricted. The likely origin of a cluster of highly shared sequence variants was a sequencing artifact. The Asian-associated ancestry cluster reportedly had fewer N-insertions than the approximately 630-donor mean in a later analysis.

This PCR relied on a set of 60 Vbeta primers and 13 Jbeta primers. Data came from immunoSEQ multiplex PCR; TCRdb stores just in-frame clones and leaves some out. The table records about 94,000 clones, around two thirds of them present only once. This CDR3 contains 14 residues. Trimming cost V 5 bases and J 2 bases; bases outside gene matches: 5. From germline, CDR1 is LNHNV and CDR2 YYDKDF (reference sequence). Details on this clone: Its antigen is still unknown.

This rearrangement joins TRBV15 to TRBJ2-7, with 8 nucleotides matching TRBD2. The receptor was derived from a man aged 30 to 39 in good health and CMV-seronegative. The sequencing sample was made of PBMCs. The CDR3 bases are TGTGCCACCAGCGAGGGACTAGGGACCTACGAGCAGTACTTC. Its translation: CATSEGLGTYEQYF.